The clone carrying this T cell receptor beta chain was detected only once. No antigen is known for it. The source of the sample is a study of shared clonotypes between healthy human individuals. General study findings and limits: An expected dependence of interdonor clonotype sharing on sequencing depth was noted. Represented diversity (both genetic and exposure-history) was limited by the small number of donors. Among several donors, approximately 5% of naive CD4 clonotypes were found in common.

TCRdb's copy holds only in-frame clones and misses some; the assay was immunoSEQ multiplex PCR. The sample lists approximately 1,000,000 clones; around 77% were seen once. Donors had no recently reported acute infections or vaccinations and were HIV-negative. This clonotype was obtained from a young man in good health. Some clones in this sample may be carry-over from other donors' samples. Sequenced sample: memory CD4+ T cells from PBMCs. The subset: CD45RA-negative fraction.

CDR3 DNA sequence: TGTGCCAGTAGTCCTTCGAGTACCGGAGGTGAAAAACTGTTTTTT. The encoded protein is CASSPSSTGGEKLFF. This sequence joins TRBV19 and TRBJ1-4; D unresolved. Germline CDR1 LNHDA, CDR2 SQIVND (reference sequence). The CDR3 has 15 residues. The V and J ends lost 5 bases and 7 bases respectively, with 17 bases between them.